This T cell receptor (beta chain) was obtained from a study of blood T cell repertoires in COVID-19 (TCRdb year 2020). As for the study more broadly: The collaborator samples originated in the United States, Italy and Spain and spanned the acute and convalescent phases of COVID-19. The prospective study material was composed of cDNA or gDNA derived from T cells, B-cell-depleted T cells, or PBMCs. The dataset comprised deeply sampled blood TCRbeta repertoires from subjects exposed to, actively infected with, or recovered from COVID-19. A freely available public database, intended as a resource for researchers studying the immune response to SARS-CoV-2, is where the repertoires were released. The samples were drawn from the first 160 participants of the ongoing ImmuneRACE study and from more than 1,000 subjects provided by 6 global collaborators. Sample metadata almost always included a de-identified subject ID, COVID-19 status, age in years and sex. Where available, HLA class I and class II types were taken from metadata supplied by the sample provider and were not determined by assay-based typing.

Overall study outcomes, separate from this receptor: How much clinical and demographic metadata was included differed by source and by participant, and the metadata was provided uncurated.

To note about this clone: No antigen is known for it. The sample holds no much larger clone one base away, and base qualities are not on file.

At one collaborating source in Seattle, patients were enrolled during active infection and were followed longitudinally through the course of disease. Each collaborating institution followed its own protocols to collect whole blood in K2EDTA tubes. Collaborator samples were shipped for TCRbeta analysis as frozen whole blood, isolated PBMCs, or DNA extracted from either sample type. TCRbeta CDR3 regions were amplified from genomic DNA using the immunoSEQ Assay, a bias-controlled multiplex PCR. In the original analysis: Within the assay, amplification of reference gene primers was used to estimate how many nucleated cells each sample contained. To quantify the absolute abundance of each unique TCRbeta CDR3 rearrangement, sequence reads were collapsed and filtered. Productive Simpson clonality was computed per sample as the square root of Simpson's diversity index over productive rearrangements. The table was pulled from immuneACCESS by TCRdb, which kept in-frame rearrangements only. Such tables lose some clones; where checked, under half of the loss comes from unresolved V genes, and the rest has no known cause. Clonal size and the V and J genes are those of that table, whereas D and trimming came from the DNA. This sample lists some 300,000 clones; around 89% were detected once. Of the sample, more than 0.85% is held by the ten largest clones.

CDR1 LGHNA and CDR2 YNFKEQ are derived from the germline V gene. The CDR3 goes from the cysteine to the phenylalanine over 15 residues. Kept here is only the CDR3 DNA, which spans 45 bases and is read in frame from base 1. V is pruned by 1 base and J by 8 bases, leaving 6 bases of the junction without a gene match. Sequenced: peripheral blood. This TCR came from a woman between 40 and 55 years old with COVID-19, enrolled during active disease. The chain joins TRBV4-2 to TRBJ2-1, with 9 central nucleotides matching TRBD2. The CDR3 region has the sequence CASSQGASGKDEQFF. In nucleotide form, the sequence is TGTGCCAGCAGCCAAGGGGCTAGCGGGAAGGATGAGCAGTTCTTC.